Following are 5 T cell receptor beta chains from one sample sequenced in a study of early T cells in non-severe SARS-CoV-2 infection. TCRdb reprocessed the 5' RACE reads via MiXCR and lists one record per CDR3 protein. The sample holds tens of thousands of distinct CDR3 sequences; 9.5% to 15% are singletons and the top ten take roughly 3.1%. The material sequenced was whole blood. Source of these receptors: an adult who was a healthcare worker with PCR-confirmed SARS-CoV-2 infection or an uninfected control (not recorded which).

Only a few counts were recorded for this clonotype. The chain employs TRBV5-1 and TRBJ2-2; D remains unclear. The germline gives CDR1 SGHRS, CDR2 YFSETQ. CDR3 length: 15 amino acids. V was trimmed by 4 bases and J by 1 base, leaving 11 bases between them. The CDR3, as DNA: TGCGCCAGCAGCCCCGTTCCGGAGAACACCGGGGAGCTGTTTTTT. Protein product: CASSPVPENTGELFF.

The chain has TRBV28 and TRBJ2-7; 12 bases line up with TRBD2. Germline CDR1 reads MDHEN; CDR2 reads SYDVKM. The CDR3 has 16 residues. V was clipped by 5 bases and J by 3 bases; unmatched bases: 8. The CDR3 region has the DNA TGTGCCAGCAGTACCACTCGACTAGCGGGGGACTACGAGCAGTACTTC. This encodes CASSTTRLAGDYEQYF.

CDR3 residues: CASSVAGLSTDTQYF. The CDR3 DNA is TGTGCCAGCAGCGTCGCGGGATTATCCACAGATACGCAGTATTTT. V is TRBV9 and J is TRBJ2-3, with D perhaps matching TRBD2 (6 bases). V was shortened by 2 bases and J by 2 bases, with 12 bases between the two germline ends. The CDR3 has 15 amino acids. Germline V gives CDR1 SGDLS, CDR2 YYNGEE. The variable domain in full, completed from reference TRBV9 and TRBJ2-3, reads DSGVTQTPKHLITATGQRVTLRCSPRSGDLSVYWYQQSLDQGLQFLIQYYNGEERAKGNILERFSAQQFPDLHSELNLSSLELGDSALYFCASSVAGLSTDTQYFGPGTRLTVL.

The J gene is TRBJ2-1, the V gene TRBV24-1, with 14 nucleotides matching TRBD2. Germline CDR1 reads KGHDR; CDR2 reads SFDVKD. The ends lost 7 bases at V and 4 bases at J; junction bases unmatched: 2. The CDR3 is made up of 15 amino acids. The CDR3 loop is CATRTSGRGYNEQFF. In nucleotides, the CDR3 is TGTGCCACCAGGACTAGCGGGAGGGGTTACAATGAGCAGTTCTTC.

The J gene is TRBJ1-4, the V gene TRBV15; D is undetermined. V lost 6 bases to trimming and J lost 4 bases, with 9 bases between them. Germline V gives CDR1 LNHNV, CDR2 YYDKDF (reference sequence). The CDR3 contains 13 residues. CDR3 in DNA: TGTGCCACCAGGGACGGACTTAATGAAAAACTGTTTTTT. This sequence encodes CATRDGLNEKLFF.